The 17 T cell receptor beta chains below were found in one sample sequenced in a study of beta chain features in type 1 diabetes. The whole isolated RNA underwent reverse transcription, so sequencing captured expressed TCRB transcripts. Assay: immunoSEQ multiplex PCR; the TCRdb copy retains only in-frame clones and omits some. The sample contains around 500,000 clones, roughly an eighth of which appear only once. The sequenced material came from naive CD4+ T cells from blood. These TCRs come from a woman between 18 and 30 years old in good health.

This clone was seen more than once but under ten times. The V and J genes are TRBV5-1 and TRBJ2-2; D call uncertain. V lost 0 bases and J 4 bases, leaving 10 bases between the germline ends. CDR1 SGHRS and CDR2 YFSETQ come from the germline V gene. The CDR3 consists of 15 residues. The CDR3 sequence: CASSLGVQPTGELFF. CDR3 nucleotides: TGCGCCAGCAGCTTGGGGGTACAGCCCACCGGGGAGCTGTTTTTT. Based on the CDR3 plus reference TRBV5-1 and TRBJ2-2, the full variable domain is KAGVTQTPRYLIKTRGQQVTLSCSPISGHRSVSWYQQTPGQGLQFLFEYFSETQRNKGNFPGRFSGRQFSNSRSEMNVSTLELGDSALYLCASSLGVQPTGELFFGEGSRLTVL.

This clone was detected only a few times. The V call is TRBV9, the J call TRBJ2-1; D is tentatively TRBD1 or TRBD2 (5 bases each). The V gene lost 0 bases and the J gene lost 7 bases, with 14 bases spanning the gap. The CDR3 extends over 15 amino acids. Germline assignment: CDR1 SGDLS and CDR2 YYNGEE. CDR3 in amino acids: CASSVAVGTVNEQFF. Here the CDR3 DNA reads TGTGCCAGCAGCGTAGCTGTCGGGACCGTTAATGAGCAGTTCTTC.

The J gene is TRBJ2-7, the V gene TRBV6-5; a weak D match, TRBD2 (5 bases). Trimming shortened V by 5 bases and J by 2 bases, and 13 bases separated the two germline ends. The CDR3 extends over 14 amino acids. Looked up from germline, CDR1 is MNHEY and CDR2 is SVGAGI. CDR3 sequence: CASSLTAGAYEQYF. The CDR3 coding sequence is TGTGCCAGCAGTCTCACAGCCGGGGCCTACGAGCAGTACTTC.

This clone was counted between two and nine times. This chain uses TRBV7-2 with TRBJ2-3, with 7 bases aligning to TRBD1. V dropped 7 bases and J dropped 2; count of bases not matched to a gene: 9. Germline loops: CDR1 SGHTA, CDR2 FQGNSA. The CDR3 loop spans 15 amino acids. The CDR3 protein is CASTLRGHYTDTQYF. Here the CDR3 DNA reads TGTGCCAGCACCCTGAGGGGGCATTACACAGATACGCAGTATTTT.

This clone is a singleton in its sample. The chain recombines TRBV9 with TRBJ2-3; 7 nucleotides line up with TRBD2. Germline-derived CDR1 and CDR2 are SGDLS and YYNGEE. CDR3 length equals 13 residues. V lost 6 bases and J lost 4; bases outside the gene matches: 5. This CDR3 reads CASTPAGADTQYF. CDR3 nucleotides: TGTGCCAGCACCCCCGCGGGGGCAGATACGCAGTATTTT.

This clone was found a few times. The chain joins TRBV7-2 to TRBJ2-1; D is undetermined. This CDR3 contains 13 residues. Germline-derived CDR1 and CDR2 are SGHTA and FQGNSA. Trimming pared 2 bases from V and 4 bases from J, leaving 6 bases between. The CDR3 reads CASSLSQYNEQFF. The CDR3 DNA follows: TGTGCCAGCAGCTTAAGTCAGTACAATGAGCAGTTCTTC.

This clone was seen a few times. The V call is TRBV7-7, the J call TRBJ2-5; TRBD2 might be the D (5 bases). Trimming pared 5 bases from V and 10 bases from J, leaving 11 bases between. The CDR3 totals 11 residues. Germline V gene sequence: CDR1 SSHAT, CDR2 FNYEAQ (reference sequence). The CDR3 DNA reads TGTGCCAGCAGCAACGGACTCCACCAGTACTTC. Translation gives CASSNGLHQYF. The full variable domain, its missing parts supplied by reference TRBV7-7 and TRBJ2-5, is GAGVSQSPRYKVTKRGQDVTLRCDPISSHATLYWYQQALGQGPEFLTYFNYEAQPDKSGLPSDRFSAERPEGSISTLTIQRTEQRDSAMYRCASSNGLHQYFGPGTRLLVL.

There are a few counts of this clone. This rearrangement joins TRBV19 to TRBJ2-7, with D perhaps assigned TRBD1 or TRBD2 (6 bases each). Trimming cost V 5 bases and J 7 bases, with 15 bases left between them. Germline V CDR1 and CDR2: LNHDA, SQIVND (reference sequence). This CDR3 spans 13 amino acids. The CDR3 is CASSLTEGGEQYV. The CDR3 DNA follows: TGTGCCAGTAGTTTAACAGAGGGGGGTGAGCAGTACGTC.

The genes are TRBV12-5 and TRBJ2-7; no clear D. The CDR3 has 17 amino acids. Germline CDR1 and CDR2: LGHNT and FRNRAP. V was pared by 4 bases and J by 3 bases, with 22 bases between. The CDR3: CASGSQNLGPTDYEQYV. The CDR3 DNA reads as TGTGCTAGTGGTTCACAAAATTTAGGCCCCACTGACTACGAGCAGTACGTC.

The chain uses TRBV7-3 and TRBJ2-2; D might be TRBD1 (6 bases). This CDR3 contains 15 residues. V lost 5 bases and J lost 0, with 10 bases in between. Germline V gene lookup returns CDR1 SGHTA and CDR2 FQGTGA. The CDR3 region is CASSQGYTNTGELFF. In nucleotides, the CDR3 is TGTGCCAGCAGCCAGGGGTACACGAACACCGGGGAGCTGTTTTTT.

Only a few counts were recorded for this clone. The chain has TRBV18 and TRBJ1-2; no firm D call. Germline V CDR1 and CDR2: KGHSH, LQKENI. The CDR3 has 13 residues. V was pared by 0 bases and J by 5 bases, with 7 bases between. The CDR3 loop reads CASSPPAEYGYTF. CDR3 nucleotides: TGTGCCAGCTCACCACCGGCAGAGTATGGCTACACCTTC.

There are a few counts of this clone. The chain is built from TRBV29-1 and TRBJ2-1, with 10 bases lining up with TRBD1. CDR3 length: 12 residues. CDR1 SQVTM and CDR2 ANQGSEA come from the germline V gene. J gave up 9 bases and V 5 bases, and 4 bases lay outside the gene matches. In DNA form, the CDR3 reads TGCAGCGTTACGACAGGGGGCACTGAGCAGTTCTTC. This codes for CSVTTGGTEQFF.

V gene TRBV5-1 combines with J gene TRBJ2-5, with D perhaps TRBD1 or TRBD2 (5 bases each). V shed 4 bases and J shed 2 bases, with 18 bases lying between them. Germline V gene sequence: CDR1 SGHRS, CDR2 YFSETQ. This CDR3 region has 16 residues. The CDR3 sequence is CASSLLQGTAQETQYF. CDR3 sequence (DNA): TGCGCCAGCAGCCTTTTGCAAGGGACGGCGCAAGAGACCCAGTACTTC.

Of note for this clone: One end of the junction fails to match germline, which may point to a read error. The CDR3 nucleotides read TGTGCCAGCAGTCGTCGACAGGGTGGAAGGAATGAGCAGCTCTTC. Translation gives CASSRRQGGRNEQLF. The chain joins TRBV27 to TRBJ2-1, with 7 nucleotides matching TRBD1. This CDR3 comprises 15 residues. Germline-derived CDR1 and CDR2 are MNHEY and SMNVEV (reference sequence).

The chain recombines TRBV30 with TRBJ1-1, with no clear D. Germline V lookup: CDR1 GTSNPN, CDR2 SVGIG (reference sequence). The CDR3 is made up of 11 amino acids. V was shortened by 5 bases and J by 0 bases, with 4 bases between the two germline ends. The CDR3 here is CAWGVNTEAFF. CDR3 in DNA: TGTGCCTGGGGGGTGAACACTGAAGCTTTCTTT.

The chain has TRBV7-2 and TRBJ1-3; D gene uncertain. This CDR3 region has 14 residues. CDR1 and CDR2 (germline): SGHTA, FQGNSA. Trimming removed 2 bases at V and 2 bases at J, with 7 bases between. CDR3 region: CASSLRVAGNTIYF. DNA for the CDR3: TGTGCCAGCAGCTTACGTGTTGCTGGAAACACCATATATTTT.

This clone was picked up a small number of times. V is TRBV20-1 and J is TRBJ2-1; TRBD1 or TRBD2 may be the D gene (5 bases each). V lost 5 bases, J lost 15 bases, and 17 bases lay in between. Germline assignment: CDR1 DFQATT and CDR2 SNEGSKA (reference sequence). The CDR3 covers 11 residues. The CDR3 protein is CSALRGSARFF. CDR3 nucleotide sequence: TGCAGTGCTCTCCGGGGCAGCGCGCGGTTCTTC.